These 20 T cell receptor beta chains were sequenced from one sample in a study of shared clonotypes between healthy human individuals. Profiled with immunoSEQ multiplex PCR; TCRdb holds only in-frame clones, not every one. Seen here are roughly 2,500,000 clones, 93% observed once, and the top ten hold 0.36%. Material: naive CD4+ T cells from PBMCs. Stated subset: CD45RA+ positively selected. Receptors originate from a man aged 18 to 29 in good health. Some clones in this sample may be carry-over from other donors' samples.

This chain uses TRBV11-2 with TRBJ1-1; D is undetermined. V was cut by 5 bases and J by 10 bases, with 17 bases left in between. Germline lookup yields CDR1 SGHAT and CDR2 FQNNGV. The CDR3 totals 13 residues. DNA for the CDR3: TGTGCCAGCAGCCCTCCGGGAAGGCAGGTAGCTTTCTTT. Translated: CASSPPGRQVAFF.

CDR3 nucleotide sequence: TGTGCCAGCAGTTTAATTGGGAGGAGTTACGAGCAGTACTTC. This encodes CASSLIGRSYEQYF. The chain couples TRBV27 to TRBJ2-7; perhaps TRBD2 as D (6 bases). CDR3 size: 14 residues. The V and J ends lost 2 bases and 4 bases respectively, with 12 bases between them. The germline V gene has CDR1 MNHEY and CDR2 SMNVEV (reference sequence).

Worth noting for this clone: Other DNA sequences in the same sample also yield this CDR3. This sequence joins TRBV18 and TRBJ2-5, with TRBD2 matching over 9 bases. Per the germline V gene, CDR1 is KGHSH and CDR2 is LQKENI. This CDR3 is 15 amino acids long. Trimming removed 3 bases from V and 2 bases from J; junction bases left unmatched: 4. CDR3 residues: CASSPGAGGQETQYF. CDR3 DNA sequence: TGTGCCAGCTCACCCGGAGCGGGAGGTCAAGAGACCCAGTACTTC.

Worth noting for this clone: Different DNA sequences within this sample yield the same CDR3. The CDR3 loop is CASSLVRANTEAFF. Here the CDR3 DNA reads TGTGCCAGCAGCTTAGTCCGGGCGAACACTGAAGCTTTCTTT. This chain links TRBV7-2 with TRBJ1-1; D uncertain. Germline V lookup: CDR1 SGHTA, CDR2 FQGNSA. V dropped 1 base and J dropped 1 base, with 7 bases sitting between them. The CDR3 has 14 amino acids.

This sequence joins TRBV7-2 and TRBJ2-7; D not resolved. Trimming removed 2 bases at V and 0 bases at J, with 8 bases between. Germline CDR1 and CDR2: SGHTA and FQGNSA. The CDR3 totals 14 residues. The chain's CDR3 is CASSLTRSSYEQYF. The CDR3 bases are TGTGCCAGCAGCTTAACCAGGAGCTCCTACGAGCAGTACTTC.

The chain is built from TRBV9 and TRBJ2-7; D not resolved. CDR1 and CDR2 (germline): SGDLS, YYNGEE. The CDR3 has 15 residues. Between the trimmed V and J ends, which lost 0 bases and 0 bases, there was a span of 10 bases. As DNA, the CDR3 is TGTGCCAGCAGCGTAGCTGGGCCCCCCTCCTACGAGCAGTACTTC. Translating gives CASSVAGPPSYEQYF.

The V gene is TRBV25-1, the J gene TRBJ2-1, with 12 bases aligning to TRBD2. The trim removed 2 bases at V and 3 bases at J, leaving 5 bases unmatched. The CDR3 has 17 amino acids. CDR1 and CDR2 from the germline V gene are MGHDK and SYGVNS. In DNA form, the CDR3 reads TGTGCCAGCAGTGAACCTAGCGGGAGGGGGGGCTACAATGAGCAGTTCTTC. It is translated as CASSEPSGRGGYNEQFF.

The chain links TRBV7-9 to TRBJ1-4, with D tentatively TRBD1 (6 bases). V gave up 4 bases and J gave up 8 bases, with 11 bases separating them. From germline, CDR1 is SEHNR and CDR2 FQNEAQ (reference sequence). This CDR3 spans 13 amino acids. CDR3 sequence: CASSYRVGEKLFF. DNA of the CDR3: TGTGCCAGCAGCTACAGGGTTGGGGAAAAACTGTTTTTT.

The CDR3 bases are TGCAGCCCGACTCGAGCGGGAGGGTTCACAGATACGCAGTATTTT. Translated: CSPTRAGGFTDTQYF. The chain couples TRBV29-1 to TRBJ2-3; the match to TRBD2 covers 10 bases. With V trimmed by 8 bases and J by 2 bases, 10 bases remained unmatched. The CDR3 contains 15 residues. The germline V gene has CDR1 SQVTM and CDR2 ANQGSEA.

The gene calls are TRBV7-2 and TRBJ1-3; D is unresolved. V was pared by 4 bases and J by 1 base, with 14 bases between. Per the germline V gene, CDR1 is SGHTA and CDR2 is FQGNSA. The CDR3 covers 16 residues. The CDR3, as DNA: TGTGCCAGCAGCTCGAATAGCGCGGGTTCTGGAAACACCATATATTTT. It yields the protein CASSSNSAGSGNTIYF.

Concerning this clone itself: This sample includes further DNA sequences coding for the same CDR3. The rearrangement uses TRBV7-6 and TRBJ2-1; 11 bases are shared with TRBD2. This CDR3 is built from 15 residues. The junction had 4 bases not matched to a gene; V was cut back by 5 bases and J by 4 bases. CDR1 SGHVS and CDR2 FNYEAQ come from the germline V gene. The CDR3 nucleotides read TGTGCCAGCAGCCCGGGACTAGCGGTATACAATGAGCAGTTCTTC. This gives the protein CASSPGLAVYNEQFF.

The chain uses TRBV30 and TRBJ2-1; 8 bases line up with TRBD2. V shed 8 bases and J 8 bases; nucleotides not matched to a gene: 8. The CDR3 is 12 residues long. The germline gives CDR1 GTSNPN, CDR2 SVGIG (reference sequence). In DNA form, the CDR3 reads TGTGCCGACGGAGGGCGGGGGGATGAGCAGTTCTTC. This codes for CADGGRGDEQFF.

The chain couples TRBV18 to TRBJ2-7, with D possibly being TRBD1 (6 bases). From germline, CDR1 is KGHSH and CDR2 LQKENI. The CDR3 covers 15 residues. The germline V and J ends were trimmed by 2 bases and 6 bases, with 17 bases remaining between them. The CDR3 sequence is CASSPSRDMTSEQYF. In nucleotides, the CDR3 is TGTGCCAGCTCACCAAGTCGGGACATGACTTCCGAGCAGTACTTC.

The table lists this clone with a few counts. The chain employs TRBV30 and TRBJ1-1, with D unresolved. Trimming shortened V by 4 bases and J by 3 bases, and 9 bases separated the two germline ends. Germline V lookup: CDR1 GTSNPN, CDR2 SVGIG (reference sequence). This CDR3 contains 12 residues. The DNA for the CDR3 is TGTGCCTGGACGCAGGAGGACACTGAAGCTTTCTTT. This encodes CAWTQEDTEAFF.

This chain uses TRBV7-8 with TRBJ2-7; no reliable D call. This CDR3 is built from 17 residues. In germline, CDR1 is SGHVS, CDR2 FQNEAQ. V shed 1 base and J shed 5 bases, with 21 bases lying between them. The CDR3 loop is CASSLGYKSSLKHEQYF. CDR3 in DNA: TGTGCCAGCAGCTTAGGATATAAGTCCAGCTTGAAGCACGAGCAGTACTTC.

The chain joins TRBV30 to TRBJ2-5, with 9 nucleotides matching TRBD2. The CDR3 spans 14 residues. Germline CDR1 reads GTSNPN; CDR2 reads SVGIG (reference sequence). With V trimmed by 1 base and J by 5 bases, 5 bases remained unmatched. CDR3 sequence reads: CAWSALSGGETQYF. CDR3 DNA: TGTGCCTGGAGTGCTTTAAGCGGGGGGGAGACCCAGTACTTC.

Worth noting for this clone: The sample holds other DNA sequences that translate to the same CDR3. V gene TRBV7-2 combines with J gene TRBJ2-1; D not resolved. Trimming pared 0 bases from V and 4 bases from J, leaving 7 bases between. The V gene's germline CDR1 is SGHTA and CDR2 FQGNSA. This CDR3 has 14 residues. The CDR3 nucleotides are TGTGCCAGCAGCTTAGCAGTAGGGTACAATGAGCAGTTCTTC. As protein: CASSLAVGYNEQFF.

This rearrangement joins TRBV28 to TRBJ1-2, with 7 bases lining up with TRBD1. J gave up 2 bases and V 11 bases, and 5 bases lay outside the gene matches. The CDR3 is 12 residues long. Germline loops: CDR1 MDHEN, CDR2 SYDVKM. The CDR3 here is CAAGTVNYGYTF. Written as DNA, the CDR3 is TGTGCCGCCGGGACAGTCAACTATGGCTACACCTTC.

J is TRBJ2-4 and V is TRBV5-1, with D maybe TRBD2 (5 bases). CDR1 SGHRS and CDR2 YFSETQ come from the germline V gene. This CDR3 spans 14 amino acids. Deletions cut 0 bases from V and 9 bases from J, with 13 bases between. CDR3 sequence: CASSLGTDAGIQYF. CDR3 DNA sequence: TGCGCCAGCAGCTTGGGGACCGACGCGGGCATTCAGTACTTC.

The chain carries TRBV11-2 and TRBJ1-5, with D possibly being TRBD1 (5 bases). Trimming removed 0 bases at V and 4 bases at J, with 10 bases between. Germline-derived CDR1 and CDR2 are SGHAT and FQNNGV. The length of the CDR3 is 15 residues. This CDR3 reads CASSLDGQGNQPQHF. CDR3 DNA: TGTGCCAGCAGCTTAGATGGGCAGGGAAATCAGCCCCAGCATTTT.